The entry below describes one T cell receptor beta chain. Its antigen is unidentified. The repertoire was sequenced with immunoSEQ multiplex PCR; TCRdb's copy has only in-frame clones and lacks some. The sample carries a few thousand clones, about three quarters recorded once. This sample was taken from a study of STAT3 mutations in large granular lymphocyte leukemia. Study as a whole: Immunosuppressive therapy was given to more than half of T-LGLL patients. Study-level findings and limits: In several patients, dominant TCR clone burden exceeded STAT3 mutant burden. All newly emerging clones after therapy were STAT3 wild type. In T-cell large granular lymphocyte leukemia, about half of patients showed multiple immunodominant subclonotypes. Sampling intervals varied between patients and samples.

Trimming pared 2 bases from V and 4 bases from J, leaving 11 bases between. The CDR3 runs 13 residues. Germline values: CDR1 SQVTM, CDR2 ANQGSEA. The receptor was isolated from a man between 40 and 49 years old with T-cell large granular lymphocyte leukemia. Some clones in this sample may be carry-over from other donors' samples. Sequencing was carried out using peripheral blood mononuclear cells. The chain links TRBV29-1 to TRBJ1-2; D is unresolved. The CDR3 loop is CSVETPGGYGYTF. Written as DNA, the CDR3 is TGCAGCGTTGAAACCCCCGGAGGCTATGGCTACACCTTC.